Reported below is one T cell receptor beta chain. The antigen is unknown. cDNA came from roughly 0.53 to 1 ug RNA primed by random hexamers. From the immunoSEQ multiplex PCR reads, TCRdb called clonotypes with MiXCR, one entry per CDR3 protein. This table holds some 77,000 distinct CDR3 sequences, 93% found once. Negative isolation yielded CD8+ and CD4+ T cells; FACS enriched TEMRA cells. The sample comes from a study of CD8 T cells in Susac syndrome. Study summary: Clinical remission applied to fewer than ten sequenced Susac syndrome patients, and five or six had active disease.

The study's findings and limits: Susac syndrome CD4+ T cell repertoires showed no clonal expansion.

The TCR originated in a human donor with Susac syndrome. The specimen was CD4+ T cells from PBMCs.

CDR3 region: CASSLGHRDSPLHF. CDR3 sequence (DNA): TGCGCCAGCAGCTTGGGCCACAGGGATTCACCCCTCCACTTT. This chain links TRBV5-1 with TRBJ1-6, with D perhaps matching TRBD1 (6 bases). This CDR3 has 14 amino acids. Germline-derived CDR1 and CDR2 are SGHRS and YFSETQ. The V end lost 0 bases, the J end lost 8 bases, and 9 bases lay between the germline ends.